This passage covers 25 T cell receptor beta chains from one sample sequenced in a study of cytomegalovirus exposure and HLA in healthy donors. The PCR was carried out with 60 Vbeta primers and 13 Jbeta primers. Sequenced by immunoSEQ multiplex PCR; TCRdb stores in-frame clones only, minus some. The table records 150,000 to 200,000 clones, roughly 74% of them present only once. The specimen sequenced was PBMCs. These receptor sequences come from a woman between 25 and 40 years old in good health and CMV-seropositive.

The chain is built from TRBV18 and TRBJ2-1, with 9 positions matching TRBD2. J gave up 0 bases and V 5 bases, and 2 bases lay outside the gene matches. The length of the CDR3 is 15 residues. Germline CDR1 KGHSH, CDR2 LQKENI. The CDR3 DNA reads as TGTGCCAGCTCATTTAGCGGGAGCTCCTACAATGAGCAGTTCTTC. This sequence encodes CASSFSGSSYNEQFF.

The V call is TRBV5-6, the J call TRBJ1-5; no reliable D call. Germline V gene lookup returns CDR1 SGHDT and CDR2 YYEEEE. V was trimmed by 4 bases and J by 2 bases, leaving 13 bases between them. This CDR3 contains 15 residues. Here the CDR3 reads CASSEQVTGNQPQHF. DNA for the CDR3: TGTGCCAGCAGCGAGCAAGTGACTGGCAATCAGCCCCAGCATTTT.

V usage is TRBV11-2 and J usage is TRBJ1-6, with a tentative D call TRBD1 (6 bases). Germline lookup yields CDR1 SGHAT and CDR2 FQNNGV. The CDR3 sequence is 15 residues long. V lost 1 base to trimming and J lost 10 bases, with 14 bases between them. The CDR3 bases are TGTGCCAGCAGCTTAGTGGGGGGGGCCGGATCACCCCTCCACTTT. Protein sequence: CASSLVGGAGSPLHF.

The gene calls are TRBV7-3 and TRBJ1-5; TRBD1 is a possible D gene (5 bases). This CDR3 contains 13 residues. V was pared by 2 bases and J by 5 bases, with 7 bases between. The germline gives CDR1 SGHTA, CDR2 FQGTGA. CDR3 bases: TGTGCCAGCAGCTTAGGGGGGGATCAGCCCCAGCATTTT. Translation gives CASSLGGDQPQHF.

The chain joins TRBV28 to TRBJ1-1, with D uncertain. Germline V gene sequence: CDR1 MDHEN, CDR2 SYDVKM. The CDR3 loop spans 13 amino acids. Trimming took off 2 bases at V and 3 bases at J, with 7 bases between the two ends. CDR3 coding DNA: TGTGCCAGCAGTTTACTAATGTACACTGAAGCTTTCTTT. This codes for CASSLLMYTEAFF.

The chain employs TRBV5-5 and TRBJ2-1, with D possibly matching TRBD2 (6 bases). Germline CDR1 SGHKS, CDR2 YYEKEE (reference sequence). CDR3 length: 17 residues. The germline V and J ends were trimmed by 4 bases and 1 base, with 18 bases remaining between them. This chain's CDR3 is CASSPSSSGLSYNEQFF. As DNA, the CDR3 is TGTGCCAGCAGCCCCTCGTCAAGCGGACTATCCTACAATGAGCAGTTCTTC.

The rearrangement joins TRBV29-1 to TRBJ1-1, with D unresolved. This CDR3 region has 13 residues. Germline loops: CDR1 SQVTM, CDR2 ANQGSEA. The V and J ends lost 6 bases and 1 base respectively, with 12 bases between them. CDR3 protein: CSVGSTENTEAFF. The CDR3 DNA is TGCAGCGTCGGATCCACAGAGAACACTGAAGCTTTCTTT.

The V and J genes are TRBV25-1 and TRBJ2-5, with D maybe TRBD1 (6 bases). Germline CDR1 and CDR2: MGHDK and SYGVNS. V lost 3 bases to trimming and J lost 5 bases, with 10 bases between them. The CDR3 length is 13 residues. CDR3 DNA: TGTGCCAGCAGTGATGGGGGCGGGGAGACCCAGTACTTC. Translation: CASSDGGGETQYF.

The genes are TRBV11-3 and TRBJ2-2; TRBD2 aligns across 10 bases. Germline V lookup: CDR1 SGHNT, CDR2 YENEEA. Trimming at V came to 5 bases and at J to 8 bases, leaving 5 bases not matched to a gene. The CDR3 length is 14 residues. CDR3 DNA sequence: TGTGCCAGCAGCCGACTAGCGGGTGAAGGGGAGCTGTTTTTT. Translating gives CASSRLAGEGELFF.

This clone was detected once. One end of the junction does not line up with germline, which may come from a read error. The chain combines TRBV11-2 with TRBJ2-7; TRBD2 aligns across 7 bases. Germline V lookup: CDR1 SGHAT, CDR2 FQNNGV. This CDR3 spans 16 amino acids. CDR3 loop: CASSLGLAEHSNEQYF. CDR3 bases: TGTGCCAGCAGCTTAGGTCTAGCGGAGCACTCCAACGAGCAGTACTTC.

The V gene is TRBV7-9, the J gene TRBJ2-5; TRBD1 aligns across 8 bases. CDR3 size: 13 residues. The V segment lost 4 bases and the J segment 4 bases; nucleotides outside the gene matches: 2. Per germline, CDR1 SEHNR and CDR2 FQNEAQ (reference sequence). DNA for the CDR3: TGTGCCAGCAGCTCCACAGGGGGAGAGACCCAGTACTTC. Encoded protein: CASSSTGGETQYF.

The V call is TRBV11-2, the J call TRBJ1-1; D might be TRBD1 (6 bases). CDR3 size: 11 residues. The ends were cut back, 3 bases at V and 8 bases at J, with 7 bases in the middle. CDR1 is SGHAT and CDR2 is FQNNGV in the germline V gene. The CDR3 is CASSLGQEAFF. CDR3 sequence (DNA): TGTGCCAGCAGCTTGGGACAAGAAGCTTTCTTT.

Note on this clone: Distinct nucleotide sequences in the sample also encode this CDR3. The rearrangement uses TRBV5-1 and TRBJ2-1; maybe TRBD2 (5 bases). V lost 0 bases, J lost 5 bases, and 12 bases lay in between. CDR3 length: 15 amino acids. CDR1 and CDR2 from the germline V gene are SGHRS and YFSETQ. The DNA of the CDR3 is TGCGCCAGCAGCTTGGTTGGCGGGTTTAACAATGAGCAGTTCTTC. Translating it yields CASSLVGGFNNEQFF.

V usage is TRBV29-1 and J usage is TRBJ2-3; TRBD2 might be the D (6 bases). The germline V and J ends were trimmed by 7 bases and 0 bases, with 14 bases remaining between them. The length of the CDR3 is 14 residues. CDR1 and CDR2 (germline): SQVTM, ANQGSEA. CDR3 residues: CSARPGGSTDTQYF. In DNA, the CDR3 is TGCAGCGCCCGACCCGGGGGAAGCACAGATACGCAGTATTTT.

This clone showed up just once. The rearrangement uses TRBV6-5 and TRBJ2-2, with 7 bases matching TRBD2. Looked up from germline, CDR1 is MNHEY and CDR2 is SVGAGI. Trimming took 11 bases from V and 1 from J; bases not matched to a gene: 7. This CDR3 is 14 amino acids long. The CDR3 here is CAGGREGNTGELFF. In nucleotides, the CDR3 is TGTGCCGGGGGGAGGGAGGGGAACACCGGGGAGCTGTTTTTT.

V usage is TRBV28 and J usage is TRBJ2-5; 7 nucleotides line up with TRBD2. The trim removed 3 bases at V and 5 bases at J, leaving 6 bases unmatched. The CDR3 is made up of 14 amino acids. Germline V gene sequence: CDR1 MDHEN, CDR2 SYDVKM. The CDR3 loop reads CASSLGGPGETQYF. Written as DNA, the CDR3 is TGTGCCAGCAGTTTGGGAGGGCCGGGGGAGACCCAGTACTTC.

Here the CDR3 DNA reads TGTGCCAGCTCAGCGGACAGCTACGAGCAGTACTTC. This sequence encodes CASSADSYEQYF. The chain couples TRBV18 to TRBJ2-5; tentative D call: TRBD1 (6 bases). The J call is in doubt because the DNA end fits TRBJ2-7 better. CDR3 length: 12 residues. Germline V lookup: CDR1 KGHSH, CDR2 LQKENI.

This chain's CDR3 is CASSLRLAGETYNEQFF. CDR3 coding DNA: TGCGCCAGCAGCCTAAGACTAGCGGGAGAGACCTACAATGAGCAGTTCTTC. V gene TRBV5-1 combines with J gene TRBJ2-1; 12 nucleotides match TRBD2. The CDR3 loop spans 17 amino acids. Looked up from germline, CDR1 is SGHRS and CDR2 is YFSETQ. V lost 4 bases and J lost 2; bases outside the gene matches: 7.

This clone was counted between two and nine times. CDR3 DNA: TGTGCCAGCAGCTTAGATCTATCAGGGCCTGCGGCTTTCTTT. Translation gives CASSLDLSGPAAFF. The V gene is TRBV11-2, the J gene TRBJ1-1; perhaps TRBD1 as D (5 bases). V was cut by 0 bases and J by 11 bases, with 16 bases left in between. The germline V gene has CDR1 SGHAT and CDR2 FQNNGV. CDR3 length: 14 residues.

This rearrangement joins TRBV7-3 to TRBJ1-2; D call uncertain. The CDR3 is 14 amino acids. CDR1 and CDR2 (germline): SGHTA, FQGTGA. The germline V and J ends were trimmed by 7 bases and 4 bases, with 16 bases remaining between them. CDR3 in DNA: TGTGCCAGCAACGAAGCGGGGAGAGGCTATGGCTACACCTTC. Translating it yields CASNEAGRGYGYTF.

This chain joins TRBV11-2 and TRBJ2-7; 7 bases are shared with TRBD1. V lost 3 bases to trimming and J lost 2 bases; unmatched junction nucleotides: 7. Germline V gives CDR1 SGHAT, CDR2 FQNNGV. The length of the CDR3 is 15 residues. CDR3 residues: CASSFNRGLPYEQYF. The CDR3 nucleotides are TGTGCCAGCAGCTTCAACAGGGGTCTCCCCTACGAGCAGTACTTC.

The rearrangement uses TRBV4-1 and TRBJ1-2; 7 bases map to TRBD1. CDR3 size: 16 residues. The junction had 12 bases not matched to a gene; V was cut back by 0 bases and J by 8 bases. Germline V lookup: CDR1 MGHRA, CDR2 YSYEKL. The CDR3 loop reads CASSQDRAGGHTGYTF. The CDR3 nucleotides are TGCGCCAGCAGCCAAGATAGGGCAGGGGGTCATACGGGCTACACCTTC.

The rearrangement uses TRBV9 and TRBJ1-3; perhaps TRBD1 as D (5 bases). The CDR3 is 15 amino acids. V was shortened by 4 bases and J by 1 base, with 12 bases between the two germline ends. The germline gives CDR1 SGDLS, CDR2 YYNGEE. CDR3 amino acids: CASSITGLSGNTIYF. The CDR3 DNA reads TGTGCCAGCAGCATTACAGGTCTATCTGGAAACACCATATATTTT.

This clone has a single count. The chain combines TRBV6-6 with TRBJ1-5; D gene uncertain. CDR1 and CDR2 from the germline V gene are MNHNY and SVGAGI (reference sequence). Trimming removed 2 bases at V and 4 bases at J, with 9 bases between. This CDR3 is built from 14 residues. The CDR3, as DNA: TGTGCCAGCAGTTACAACGGTCGAAATCAGCCCCAGCATTTT. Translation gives CASSYNGRNQPQHF.

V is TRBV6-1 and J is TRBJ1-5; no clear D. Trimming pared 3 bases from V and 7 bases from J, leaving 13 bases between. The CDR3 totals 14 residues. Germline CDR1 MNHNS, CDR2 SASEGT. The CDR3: CASSDLAIRQPQHF. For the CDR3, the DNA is TGTGCCAGCAGTGATTTGGCTATCAGGCAGCCCCAGCATTTT.